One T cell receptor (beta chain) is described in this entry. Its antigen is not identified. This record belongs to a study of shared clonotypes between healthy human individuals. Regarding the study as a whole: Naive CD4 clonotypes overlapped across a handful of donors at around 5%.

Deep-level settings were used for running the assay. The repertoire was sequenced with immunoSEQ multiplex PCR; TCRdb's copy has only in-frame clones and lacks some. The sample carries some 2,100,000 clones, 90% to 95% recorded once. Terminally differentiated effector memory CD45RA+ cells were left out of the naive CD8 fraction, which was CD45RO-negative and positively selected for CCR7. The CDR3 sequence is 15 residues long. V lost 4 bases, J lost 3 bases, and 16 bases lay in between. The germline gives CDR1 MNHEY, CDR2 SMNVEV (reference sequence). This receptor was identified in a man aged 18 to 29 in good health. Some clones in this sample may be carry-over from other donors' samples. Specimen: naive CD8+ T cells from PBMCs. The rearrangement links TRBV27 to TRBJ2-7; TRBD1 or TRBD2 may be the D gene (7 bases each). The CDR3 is CASSSDQGGDYEQYF. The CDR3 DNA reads TGTGCCAGCAGTTCCGACCAGGGGGGGGACTACGAGCAGTACTTC.